The 18 T cell receptor beta chains presented below share a single source sample, sequenced in a study of shared clonotypes between healthy human individuals. TCRdb's copy holds only in-frame clones and misses some; the assay was immunoSEQ multiplex PCR. Of some 2.3 million clones listed, approximately 95% were seen once; the top ten hold about 0.41%. The sequenced sample was naive CD4+ T cells from PBMCs. The subset: CD45RA+ positively selected. These receptors all come from a man aged 18-30 years in good health. Some clones in this sample may be carry-over from other donors' samples.

This rearrangement joins TRBV12-5 to TRBJ2-5; 12 bases fit TRBD2. The germline CDR1 and CDR2 sequences are LGHNT and FRNRAP. The CDR3 length is 16 residues. J gave up 5 bases and V 1 base, and 5 bases lay outside the gene matches. In DNA form, the CDR3 reads TGTGCTAGTGGTTTGGGGCTAGCGGGAGGGCCGGAGACCCAGTACTTC. Protein sequence: CASGLGLAGGPETQYF.

The chain is built from TRBV18 and TRBJ2-3; D ambiguous. CDR1 and CDR2 (germline): KGHSH, LQKENI. There are 10 residues in the CDR3. Trimming stripped 6 bases from V and 5 bases from J, with 3 bases between. In DNA, the CDR3 is TGTGCCAGCTCGGGAGATACGCAGTATTTT. This codes for CASSGDTQYF.

As to this clone: Other DNA sequences of this sample code for an identical CDR3. The chain has TRBV28 and TRBJ2-3; D is perhaps TRBD1 (5 bases). Trimming pared 2 bases from V and 4 bases from J, leaving 7 bases between. Per germline, CDR1 MDHEN and CDR2 SYDVKM. This CDR3 region has 13 residues. DNA for the CDR3: TGTGCCAGCAGTTTAAGGGGTCCAGATACGCAGTATTTT. Its protein is CASSLRGPDTQYF.

This clone was observed a single time. The chain is built from TRBV29-1 and TRBJ2-3; possible D gene TRBD1, 6 bases. V was trimmed by 4 bases and J by 5 bases, leaving 13 bases between them. The V gene's germline CDR1 is SQVTM and CDR2 ANQGSEA. The CDR3 covers 13 residues. The CDR3 region is CSVGWGPKDTQYF. Written as DNA, the CDR3 is TGCAGCGTTGGGTGGGGGCCAAAAGATACGCAGTATTTT.

This chain links TRBV7-9 with TRBJ2-7; TRBD1 matches 8 bases. CDR1 and CDR2 (germline): SEHNR, FQNEAQ (reference sequence). The CDR3 consists of 15 residues. The J segment lost 3 bases and the V segment lost 5 bases, leaving 9 bases of the junction unmatched. The CDR3 sequence is CASSHWTGNFYEQYF. The CDR3 bases are TGTGCCAGCAGCCATTGGACAGGGAACTTCTACGAGCAGTACTTC. The variable domain in full, completed from reference TRBV7-9 and TRBJ2-7, reads DTGVSQNPRHKITKRGQNVTFRCDPISEHNRLYWYRQTLGQGPEFLTYFQNEAQLEKSRLLSDRFSAERPKGSFSTLEIQRTEQGDSAMYLCASSHWTGNFYEQYFGPGTRLTVT.

The chain is built from TRBV30 and TRBJ2-7; 7 positions agree with TRBD2. The CDR3 sequence is 16 residues long. The ends lost 4 bases at V and 11 bases at J; junction bases unmatched: 23. Germline CDR1 and CDR2: GTSNPN and SVGIG (reference sequence). The CDR3 nucleotides are TGTGCCTGGATTCCCAAGGAGGCGATTTTGGGGGGGAGGGAGTACTTC. Its translation is CAWIPKEAILGGREYF. Full variable domain (remainder filled in from reference TRBV30 and TRBJ2-7): SQTIHQWPATLVQPVGSPLSLECTVEGTSNPNLYWYRQAAGRGLQLLFYSVGIGQISSEVPQNLSASRPQDRQFILSSKKLLLSDSGFYLCAWIPKEAILGGREYFGPGTRLTVT.

The chain has TRBV19 and TRBJ2-3, with TRBD2 as a possible D gene (6 bases). Between the trimmed V and J ends, which lost 9 bases and 4 bases, there was a span of 26 bases. CDR3 length: 17 amino acids. Germline V gene lookup returns CDR1 LNHDA and CDR2 SQIVND (reference sequence). This chain's CDR3 is CARVAVRTIGLADTQYF. As DNA, the CDR3 is TGTGCCAGGGTGGCCGTTCGGACTATAGGTTTAGCAGATACGCAGTATTTT.

The chain employs TRBV9 and TRBJ2-7; possibly TRBD1 or TRBD2 for D (5 bases each). Trimming pared 0 bases from V and 3 bases from J, leaving 13 bases between. CDR1 and CDR2 from the germline V gene are SGDLS and YYNGEE. CDR3 length: 15 residues. DNA of the CDR3: TGTGCCAGCAGCGTAGATCCAGGGAGAGTCTACGAGCAGTACTTC. It yields the protein CASSVDPGRVYEQYF.

The chain employs TRBV19 and TRBJ1-2, with 9 bases matching TRBD1. The CDR3 consists of 15 residues. J gave up 8 bases and V 4 bases, and 11 bases lay outside the gene matches. Germline-derived CDR1 and CDR2 are LNHDA and SQIVND (reference sequence). CDR3 loop: CASSKTGGGVGGYTF. CDR3 nucleotides: TGTGCCAGTAGTAAAACAGGGGGCGGCGTTGGCGGCTACACCTTC.

The chain carries TRBV15 and TRBJ2-7, with TRBD2 as a possible D gene (5 bases). From germline, CDR1 is LNHNV and CDR2 YYDKDF (reference sequence). V was shortened by 0 bases and J by 0 bases, with 15 bases between the two germline ends. The CDR3 is 17 amino acids. CDR3 loop: CATSRDLWGADSYEQYF. CDR3 DNA: TGTGCCACCAGCAGAGATCTCTGGGGAGCGGACTCCTACGAGCAGTACTTC.

This clone came up a few times. This chain links TRBV2 with TRBJ1-4; the D is unclear. From germline, CDR1 is SNHLY and CDR2 FYNNEI. The CDR3 contains 15 residues. V dropped 0 bases and J dropped 10 bases, with 15 bases sitting between them. The CDR3: CASSEAGRFGRKLFF. The CDR3 nucleotides are TGTGCCAGCAGTGAAGCGGGCCGGTTCGGTCGAAAACTGTTTTTT.

J is TRBJ2-7 and V is TRBV5-1; D may be TRBD2 (5 bases). Looked up from germline, CDR1 is SGHRS and CDR2 is YFSETQ. Trimming took 5 bases from V and 5 from J, leaving 17 bases between them. The CDR3 is 14 residues long. The CDR3 DNA follows: TGCGCCAGCAGGGGGAGTACTGCTAGTGACGAGCAGTACTTC. It translates to CASRGSTASDEQYF.

V and J are TRBV19 and TRBJ1-2; D not certain. Germline CDR1 LNHDA, CDR2 SQIVND (reference sequence). The CDR3 sequence is 15 residues long. Deletions cut 8 bases from V and 3 bases from J, with 19 bases between. The CDR3 DNA follows: TGTGCCAGTGGTGGTCAGGTCCAAAATTACTATGGCTACACCTTC. Translated: CASGGQVQNYYGYTF.

This chain uses TRBV19 with TRBJ1-5, with D perhaps TRBD1 (6 bases). V was trimmed by 4 bases and J by 4 bases, leaving 14 bases between them. CDR3 length: 15 residues. Per germline, CDR1 LNHDA and CDR2 SQIVND (reference sequence). The CDR3 region has the DNA TGTGCCAGTAGTACCCCAAGGCAGGGGAATCAGCCCCAGCATTTT. It specifies CASSTPRQGNQPQHF. Variable domain in full (rest from reference TRBV19 and TRBJ1-5): DGGITQSPKYLFRKEGQNVTLSCEQNLNHDAMYWYRQDPGQGLRLIYYSQIVNDFQKGDIAEGYSVSREKKESFPLTVTSAQKNPTAFYLCASSTPRQGNQPQHFGDGTRLSIL.

The rearrangement uses TRBV5-8 and TRBJ2-2, with 7 bases matching TRBD1. The CDR3 has 14 amino acids. Germline CDR1 and CDR2: SGHTS and YDEGEE. The V and J ends lost 4 bases and 4 bases, in that order; junction bases with no gene match: 4. The CDR3 DNA reads as TGTGCCAGCAGCCGAAACAGGGGCACCGGGGAGCTGTTTTTT. Translation gives CASSRNRGTGELFF. The full variable domain, its missing parts supplied by reference TRBV5-8 and TRBJ2-2, is EAGVTQSPTHLIKTRGQQATLRCSPISGHTSVYWYQQALGLGLQFLLWYDEGEERNRGNFPPRFSGRQFPNYSSELNVNALELEDSALYLCASSRNRGTGELFFGEGSRLTVL.

Regarding this clone: Other nucleotide sequences in the sample specify the same CDR3. The chain recombines TRBV5-1 with TRBJ2-6; TRBD2 is a possible D gene (6 bases). This CDR3 contains 15 residues. Trimming removed 4 bases at V and 1 base at J, with 9 bases between. CDR1 is SGHRS and CDR2 is YFSETQ in the germline V gene. CDR3 in amino acids: CASSSGTSGANVLTF. In DNA form, the CDR3 reads TGCGCCAGCAGCAGTGGGACTTCTGGGGCCAACGTCCTGACTTTC.

This rearrangement joins TRBV28 to TRBJ1-2, with D possibly being TRBD1 (5 bases). CDR1 is MDHEN and CDR2 is SYDVKM in the germline V gene. The CDR3 contains 14 residues. V shed 7 bases and J shed 3 bases, with 15 bases lying between them. The CDR3 DNA is TGTGCCAGCATGGCCGCGGGGGGGTACTATGGCTACACCTTC. Its protein is CASMAAGGYYGYTF.

V gene TRBV5-1 combines with J gene TRBJ1-1; possible D gene TRBD1, 5 bases. The germline V gene encodes CDR1 SGHRS and CDR2 YFSETQ. V was trimmed by 4 bases and J by 5 bases, leaving 15 bases between them. The CDR3 consists of 14 residues. CDR3: CASSLQVGGTEAFF. CDR3 DNA sequence: TGCGCCAGCAGCCTACAGGTCGGTGGGACTGAAGCTTTCTTT.